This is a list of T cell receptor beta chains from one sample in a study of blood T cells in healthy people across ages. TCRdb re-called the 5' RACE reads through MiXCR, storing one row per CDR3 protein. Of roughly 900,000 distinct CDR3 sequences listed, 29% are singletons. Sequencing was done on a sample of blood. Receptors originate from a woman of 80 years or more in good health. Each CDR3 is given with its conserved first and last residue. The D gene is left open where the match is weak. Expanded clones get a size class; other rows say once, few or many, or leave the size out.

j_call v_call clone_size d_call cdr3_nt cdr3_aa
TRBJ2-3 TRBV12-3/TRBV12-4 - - TGTGCCAGCAGTCAATACAGAACGAGAACAGATACGGAGTATTTT CASSQYRTRTDTEYF
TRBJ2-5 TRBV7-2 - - TGTGCCAGCAGCTTAGGATGGCGGGTGCCGGACAATGAGCAGTACTTC CASSLGWRVPDNEQYF
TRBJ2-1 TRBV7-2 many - TGTGCCAGCAGCTTAGGGGGGAGACTAGAGTTGTATGAGCAGTTCTTC CASSLGGRLELYEQFF
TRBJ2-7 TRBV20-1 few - TGCAGTGCTAGGAATGGACCCTACGAGCAGTACTTC CSARNGPYEQYF
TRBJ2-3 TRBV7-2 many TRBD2 TGTGCCAGCAGCTTGTTCCTAGCGGGGGGGATTAGTACAGATACGCAGTATTTT CASSLFLAGGISTDTQYF
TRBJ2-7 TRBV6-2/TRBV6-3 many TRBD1 TGTGCCAGCAGCAGAGGACAGGGAAGCTCCTACGAGCAGTACTTC CASSRGQGSSYEQYF
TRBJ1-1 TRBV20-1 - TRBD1 TGCAGTGCTAGAAGCGGGACAGGGAGGTCTGAAGCTTTCTTT CSARSGTGRSEAFF
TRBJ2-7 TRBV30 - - TGTGCCTGGAGTGTACCGGGGAAGGTCTCCTACGAGCAGTACTTC CAWSVPGKVSYEQYF
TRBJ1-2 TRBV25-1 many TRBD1 TGTGCCAGCAGTGACCCGGGGGACAGGGAAGACTATGGCTACACCTTC CASSDPGDREDYGYTF
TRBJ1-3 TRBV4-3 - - TGCGCCAGCAGGCGGGAGGTACGCTCTGGAAACACCATATATTTT CASRREVRSGNTIYF
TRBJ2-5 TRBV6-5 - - TGTGCCAGCAGCAGACGGGACGTCTCGGAGACCCTGTACTTC CASSRRDVSETLYF
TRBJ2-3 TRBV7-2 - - TGTGCCAGCACGCTATCAGGGGCCGTAGATACGCAGTATTTT CASTLSGAVDTQYF
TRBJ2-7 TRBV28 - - TGTGCCAGCAGTTTCCCCAGCAGAGGGCAGTACTTC CASSFPSRGQYF
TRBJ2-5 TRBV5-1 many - TGCGCCAGCAGCTTTGACGTCACCCAGACCCAGTACTTC CASSFDVTQTQYF
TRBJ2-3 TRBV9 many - TGTGCCAGCAGCCAGAATTCTTACCGGACAGATACGCAGTATTTT CASSQNSYRTDTQYF
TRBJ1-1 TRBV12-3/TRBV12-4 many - TGTGCCAGCAGAGCGTGGGTAGGCACTGAAGCTTTCTTT CASRAWVGTEAFF
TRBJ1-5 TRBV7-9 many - TGTGCCAGCAGCTTTCAAGGGCTCAATCAGCCCCAGCATTTT CASSFQGLNQPQHF
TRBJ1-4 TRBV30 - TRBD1 TGTGCCCGGAGTGTTGGGACAGGGATAAGTGAAAAACTGTTTTTT CARSVGTGISEKLFF
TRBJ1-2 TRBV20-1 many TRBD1 TGCAGTACGGGACAGGGGGCTTTAGCTCATGGCTACACCTTC CSTGQGALAHGYTF
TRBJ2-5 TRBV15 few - TGTGCCACCAGTTTTGGCCACCAAGAGACCCAGTACTTC CATSFGHQETQYF
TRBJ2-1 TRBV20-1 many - TGCAGTGCCCGCTATGCGGTGAGCTCCTACAATGAGCAGTTCTTC CSARYAVSSYNEQFF
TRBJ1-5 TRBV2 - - TGTGCCAGCAGTGACCCCGGGAATCAGCCCCAGCATTTT CASSDPGNQPQHF
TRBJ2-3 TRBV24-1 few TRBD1 TGTGCCACCAGTGATTTTACAGGGGCGTCTGATACGCAGTATTTT CATSDFTGASDTQYF
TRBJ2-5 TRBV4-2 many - TGTGCCAGCAGCGAACGGGGGGCACAAGAGACCCAGTACTTC CASSERGAQETQYF
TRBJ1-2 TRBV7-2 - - TGTGCCAGCTGCTTGAGGGGCCACTACACCTTC CASCLRGHYTF
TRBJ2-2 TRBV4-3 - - TGCGCCAGCAGCCAAGACGGACAGCGGAACACCGGGGAGCTGTTTTTT CASSQDGQRNTGELFF
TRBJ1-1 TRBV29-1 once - TGCAGCGCATCACAGACCCCTAACACTGAAGCTTTCTTT CSASQTPNTEAFF
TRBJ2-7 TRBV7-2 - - TGTGCCAGCAGCTTAGGTGGACAGTCGACCTACGAGCAGTACTTC CASSLGGQSTYEQYF
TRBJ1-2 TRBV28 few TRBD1 TGTGCCAGCAGTTTATCGGACAGGGGAACCTATGGCTACACCTTC CASSLSDRGTYGYTF
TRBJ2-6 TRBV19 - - TGTGCCAGTATGAGGGGCTCTGGGGCCAACGTCCTGACTTTC CASMRGSGANVLTF
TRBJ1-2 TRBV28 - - TGTGCCAGCAGCATCCGGGCCATTCTGGGCTACACCTTC CASSIRAILGYTF
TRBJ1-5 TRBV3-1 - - TGTGCCAGCAGCCAAGGACAGTTGGTGGGCGGCAATCAGCCCCAGCATTTT CASSQGQLVGGNQPQHF
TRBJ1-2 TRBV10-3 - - TGTGCCATCAGTGGGGCGGGGGGCGACTATGGCTACACCTTC CAISGAGGDYGYTF
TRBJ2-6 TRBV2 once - TGTGCCAGCATCGATTCACTGGGGAGCCCTGGGGCCAACGTCCTGACTTTC CASIDSLGSPGANVLTF
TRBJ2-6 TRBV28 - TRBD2 TGTGCCTGCAAAGCGGGGGCTGGGGCCAACGTCCGGATTTTC CACKAGAGANVRIF
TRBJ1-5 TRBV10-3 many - TGTGCCATCAGTGAGGTCGGGGATGGTCAGCCCCAGCATTTT CAISEVGDGQPQHF
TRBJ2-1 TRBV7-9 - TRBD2 TGTGCCAGCAGCACGACTCGGACTAGCGGGGGAAATGAGCAGTTCTTC CASSTTRTSGGNEQFF
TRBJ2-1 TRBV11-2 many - TGTGCCAGCAGCTTAAGCCAGGACATCTCCTACAATGAGCAGTTCTTC CASSLSQDISYNEQFF
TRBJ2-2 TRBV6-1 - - TGTGCCAGCAGTCCACAAGGGGGGAACACCGGGGAGCTGTTTTTT CASSPQGGNTGELFF
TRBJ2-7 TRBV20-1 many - TGCAGTGCTAGAGGCGCCCAGGGTGGCGAGCAGTACTTC CSARGAQGGEQYF
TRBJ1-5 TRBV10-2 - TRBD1 TGCGCCGCTCAGCCGGGACAGAGGGCTGGACAGCCCCAGCATTTT CAAQPGQRAGQPQHF
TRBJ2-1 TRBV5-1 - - TGCGCCGGCCGAACTACAGCAAGCTCCTACAATGAGCAGTTCTTC CAGRTTASSYNEQFF
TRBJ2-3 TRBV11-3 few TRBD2 TGTGCCAGCAGCTTAGCTACTAGCGGGGCCCGCACAGATACGCAGTATTTT CASSLATSGARTDTQYF
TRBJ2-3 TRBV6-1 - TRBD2 TGTGCCACCAGTGATCCGGGAGGAGGGGTACGGACAGATACGCAGTATTTT CATSDPGGGVRTDTQYF
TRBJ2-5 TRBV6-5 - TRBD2 TGTGCCAGCAGCCTAGCGGGGGGTATCCAGACCCAGTACTTC CASSLAGGIQTQYF
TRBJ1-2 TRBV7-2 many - TGTGCCAGCAGCTCACCCGGCAGGGCACTTTATGGCTACACCTTC CASSSPGRALYGYTF
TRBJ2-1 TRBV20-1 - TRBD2 TGCAGTGCTAGAGATTTCGGACTAGCGGGGGGGCGTGAGGCAAATGAGCAGTTCTTC CSARDFGLAGGREANEQFF
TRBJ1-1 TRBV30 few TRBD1 TGTGCCTGGAGGGGACAGGGAAAGTTAGCTTTCTTT CAWRGQGKLAFF
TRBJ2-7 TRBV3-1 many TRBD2 TGTGCCAGCAGCCAAGACTTTTCCAGCGGGGAGTACTTC CASSQDFSSGEYF
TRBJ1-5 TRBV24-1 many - TGTGCCACCAGTGCGGCAGGGGTTAGTCAGCCCCAGCATTTT CATSAAGVSQPQHF
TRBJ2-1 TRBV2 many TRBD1 TGTGCCAGCCGCCCAACCGGGACAGGGATTTACAATGAGCAGTTCTTC CASRPTGTGIYNEQFF
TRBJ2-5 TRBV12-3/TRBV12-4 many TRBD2 TGTGCCAGCAGTGCCTCCGGGACTAGCAGCGAGACCCAGTACTTC CASSASGTSSETQYF
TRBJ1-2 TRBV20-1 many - TGCAGTGTCAATTTAACCCCACAGGGCCGTAACTATGGCTACACCTTC CSVNLTPQGRNYGYTF
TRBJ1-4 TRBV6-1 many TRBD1 TGTGCCAGCGGACAGGGACTCCACGAAAAACTGTTTTTT CASGQGLHEKLFF
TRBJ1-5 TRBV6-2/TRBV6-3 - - TGTGCCAGCAGGTACGGTCAGGACAATCAGCCCCAGCATTTT CASRYGQDNQPQHF
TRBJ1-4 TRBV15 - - TGTGCCACCAGCAGAGATAGGGGCAACTTTAATGAAAAACTGTTTTTT CATSRDRGNFNEKLFF
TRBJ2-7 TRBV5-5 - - TGTGCCAGCAGCTGGAGGCAAGCCTCCTACGAGCAGTACTTC CASSWRQASYEQYF
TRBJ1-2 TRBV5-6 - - TGTGCCAGCAGCTTGGTAACCGGACTGACTACGAACTATGGCTACACCTTC CASSLVTGLTTNYGYTF
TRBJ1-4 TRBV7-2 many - TGTGCCAGCAGTTTAGGCCAGGGGGAAAAACTGTTTTTT CASSLGQGEKLFF
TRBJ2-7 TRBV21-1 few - TGTGCCAGCAGCAAAGCGGACCAAGAGGCCCAGTACTTC CASSKADQEAQYF